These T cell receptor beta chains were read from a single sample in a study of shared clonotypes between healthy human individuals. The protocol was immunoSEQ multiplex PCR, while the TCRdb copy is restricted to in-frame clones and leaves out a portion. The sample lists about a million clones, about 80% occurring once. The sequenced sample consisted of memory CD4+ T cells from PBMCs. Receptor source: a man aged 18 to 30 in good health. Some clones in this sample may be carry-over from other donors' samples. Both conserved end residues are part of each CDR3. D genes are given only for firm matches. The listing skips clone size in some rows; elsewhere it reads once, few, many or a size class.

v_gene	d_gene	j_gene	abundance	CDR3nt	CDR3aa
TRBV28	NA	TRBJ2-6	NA	TGTGCCATCCGGGGGCCTGGGGCCAACGTCCTGACTTTC	CAIRGPGANVLTF
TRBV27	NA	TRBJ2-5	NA	TGTGCCAGCAGTTTTGGTAGCATCGGGACCCAGTACTTC	CASSFGSIGTQYF
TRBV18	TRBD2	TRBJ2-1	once	TGTGCCAGCTCACCACGGAGGCTAGCGGGAGGAGACAATGAGCAGTTCTTC	CASSPRRLAGGDNEQFF
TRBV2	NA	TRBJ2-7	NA	TGTGCCAGCAGTGTCGGGACTCCTCCCTACGAGCAGTACTTC	CASSVGTPPYEQYF
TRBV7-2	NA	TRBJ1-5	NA	TGTGCCAGCAGCTGGTGGGACCAGCCCCAGCATTTT	CASSWWDQPQHF
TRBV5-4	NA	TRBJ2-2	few	TGTGCCAGCAGCTTATCGACCCCTCAGGGGCGCCGTATCACCGGGGAGCTGTTTTTT	CASSLSTPQGRRITGELFF
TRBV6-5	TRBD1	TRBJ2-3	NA	TGTGCCAGCAGATCCTCCGGGACAGGGGCAGATACGCAGTATTTT	CASRSSGTGADTQYF
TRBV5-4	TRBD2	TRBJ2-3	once	TGTGCCAGCAGCTTGGGGGCGGGAGCTGGCACAGATACGCAGTATTTT	CASSLGAGAGTDTQYF
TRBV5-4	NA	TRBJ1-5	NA	TGTGCCAGCAGCTTGGGAGAGGACCAGCCCCAGCATTTT	CASSLGEDQPQHF
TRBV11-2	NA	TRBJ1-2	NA	TGTGCCAGCAGCTTAGCGTGGGGTGGCTACACCTTC	CASSLAWGGYTF
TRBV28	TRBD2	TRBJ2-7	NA	TGTGCCAGCAGTTTGGGGACTAGTAGGCCCATTTTC	CASSLGTSRPIF
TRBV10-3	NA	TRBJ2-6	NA	TGTGCCATCTCACCGACGGGACGAACCTCCTCTGGGGCCAACGTCCTGACTTTC	CAISPTGRTSSGANVLTF
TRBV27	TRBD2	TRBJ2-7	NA	TGTGCCAGCAGCCAATCCGGGACTAGCGGGAGTAAGCAGTACTTC	CASSQSGTSGSKQYF
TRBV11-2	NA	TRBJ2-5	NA	TGTGCCAGCAGCCGGACCGAGGAGACCCAGTACTTC	CASSRTEETQYF
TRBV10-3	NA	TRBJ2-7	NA	TGTGCCTCCAGGGAGGAACCCTACGAGCAGTACTTC	CASREEPYEQYF
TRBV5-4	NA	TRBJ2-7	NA	TGTGCCAGCAGCTTCGGAGGGACCTCCTCCTACGAGCAGTACTTC	CASSFGGTSSYEQYF
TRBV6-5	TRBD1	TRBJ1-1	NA	TGTGCCAGCATTACCACAGGGGGCACTGAAGCTTTCTTT	CASITTGGTEAFF
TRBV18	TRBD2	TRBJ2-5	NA	TGTGCCAGCTCACCCATAGCGGGGCAAGAGACCCAGTACTTC	CASSPIAGQETQYF
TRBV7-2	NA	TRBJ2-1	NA	TGTGCCAGCAGCTTAGCAGGGAGCGCCTACAATGAGCAGTTCTTC	CASSLAGSAYNEQFF
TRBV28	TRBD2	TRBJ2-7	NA	TGTGCCAGCAGTTTATGGCCCCTTGCGGGAGTAGGATCCGAGCAGTACTTC	CASSLWPLAGVGSEQYF
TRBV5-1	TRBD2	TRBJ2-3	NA	TGCGCCAGCAGCTTGGACGGGAGGTACCCAGATACGCAGTATTTT	CASSLDGRYPDTQYF
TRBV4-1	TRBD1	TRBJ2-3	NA	TGCGCCAGCAGCCACGATGACCGGACAGGGGCGCAGTATTTT	CASSHDDRTGAQYF
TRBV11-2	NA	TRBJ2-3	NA	TGTGCCAGCAGCACCCTCGGCCGGGGCCCAGATACGCAGTATTTT	CASSTLGRGPDTQYF
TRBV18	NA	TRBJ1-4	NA	TGTGCCAGCTCACCATATAGCAACAATGAAAAACTGTTTTTT	CASSPYSNNEKLFF
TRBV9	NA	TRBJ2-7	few	TGTGCCAGCAGCGTAGACGGATCAAACTACGAGCAGTACTTC	CASSVDGSNYEQYF
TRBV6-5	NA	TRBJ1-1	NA	TGTGCCAGCAGTTACTCTGAGGGGAACACTGAAGCTTTCTTT	CASSYSEGNTEAFF
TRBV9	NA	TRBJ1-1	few	TGTGCCAGCAGTGGGACAAGCCCTGTAGCTTTCTTT	CASSGTSPVAFF
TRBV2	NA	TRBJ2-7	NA	TGTGCCAGCGTACGATCGACGGTCTACGAGCAGTACTTC	CASVRSTVYEQYF
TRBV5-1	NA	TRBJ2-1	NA	TGCGCCAGCAGCTTGGCCGGGGGAGTGAGAGACAATGAGCAGTTCTTC	CASSLAGGVRDNEQFF
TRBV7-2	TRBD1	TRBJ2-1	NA	TGTGCCAGCAGCTCGCCGGACAGGGCGGCGGGTGAGCAGTTCTTC	CASSSPDRAAGEQFF
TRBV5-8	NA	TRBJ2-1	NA	TGTGCCAGCAGATACCGGGCCGGAGAGAATGAGCAGTTCTTC	CASRYRAGENEQFF
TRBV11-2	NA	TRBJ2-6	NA	TGTGCCAGCAGCCACGTATCGGGACGTGGGTCTGGGGCCAACGTCCTGACTTTC	CASSHVSGRGSGANVLTF
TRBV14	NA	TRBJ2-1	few	TGTGCCAGCAGCCAAGATTACTGGAGGGATGAGCAGTTCTTC	CASSQDYWRDEQFF
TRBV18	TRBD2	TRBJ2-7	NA	TGTGCCAGCCGAGGACTAGCGGGAAGCGAGCAGTACTTC	CASRGLAGSEQYF
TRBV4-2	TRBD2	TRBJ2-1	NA	TGTGCCAGCAGCCAACCGGGACTAGCGGGAGGGCCCAGGGACAATGAGCAGTTCTTC	CASSQPGLAGGPRDNEQFF
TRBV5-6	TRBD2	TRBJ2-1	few	TGTGCCAGCAGCTTATATCGGCGGGGAGCGGGAGGGATGGTCGCGCAGTTCTTC	CASSLYRRGAGGMVAQFF
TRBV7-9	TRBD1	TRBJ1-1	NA	TGTGCCAGCAGCCGGACAGGGTATAACACTGAAGCTTTCTTT	CASSRTGYNTEAFF
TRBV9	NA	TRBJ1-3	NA	TGTGCCAGCAGCGCCATCGGACGGGGAAACACCATATATTTT	CASSAIGRGNTIYF
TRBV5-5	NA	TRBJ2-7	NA	TGTGCCAGCAGCACCGACCGGGACTCACGGGGCTACGAGCAGTACTTC	CASSTDRDSRGYEQYF
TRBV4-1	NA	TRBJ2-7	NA	TGCGCCAGCAGCCAACTCCTCTCCCCGAGGAACTCCTACGAGCAGTACTTC	CASSQLLSPRNSYEQYF
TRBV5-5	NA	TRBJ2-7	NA	TGTGCCAGCAGCTTGGCTGGGCTTAGCTCCTACGAGCAGTACTTC	CASSLAGLSSYEQYF
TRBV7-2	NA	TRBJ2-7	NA	TGTGCCAGCAGCTTGTGGTTGGACGAGCAGTACTTC	CASSLWLDEQYF
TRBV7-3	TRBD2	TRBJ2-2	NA	TGTGCCAGCAGCCTACTAGCGCCGGGCACCGGGGAGCTGTTTTTT	CASSLLAPGTGELFF
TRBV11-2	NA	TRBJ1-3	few	TGTGCCAGCAGTATAGGGGCAGGCGGAAACACCATATATTTT	CASSIGAGGNTIYF
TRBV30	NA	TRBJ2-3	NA	TGTGCCTGGAGAGTAGGAGATGCGCAGTATTTT	CAWRVGDAQYF
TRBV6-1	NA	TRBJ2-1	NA	TGTGCCAGCAGTGACCGGGTTCGGCCGGCGCGGTTCTTC	CASSDRVRPARFF
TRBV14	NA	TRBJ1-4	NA	TGTGCCAGCAGCCGCCCATGGGAAAAACTGTTTTTT	CASSRPWEKLFF
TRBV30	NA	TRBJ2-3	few	TGTGCCTGGGGGCGGGTCCCGAGCACAGATACGCAGTATTTT	CAWGRVPSTDTQYF